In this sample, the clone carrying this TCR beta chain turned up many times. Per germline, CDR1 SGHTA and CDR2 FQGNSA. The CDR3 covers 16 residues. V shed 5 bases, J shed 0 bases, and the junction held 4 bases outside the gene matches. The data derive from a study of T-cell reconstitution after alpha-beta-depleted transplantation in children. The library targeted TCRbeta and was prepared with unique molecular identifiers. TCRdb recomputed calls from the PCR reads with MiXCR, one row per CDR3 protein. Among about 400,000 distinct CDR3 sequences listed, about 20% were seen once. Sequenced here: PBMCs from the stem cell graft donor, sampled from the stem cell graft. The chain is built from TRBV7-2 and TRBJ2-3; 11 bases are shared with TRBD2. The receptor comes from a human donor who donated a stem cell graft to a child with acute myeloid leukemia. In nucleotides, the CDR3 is TGTGCCAGCAGCATCTTAGCGGGGGGGAGCACAGATACGCAGTATTTT. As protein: CASSILAGGSTDTQYF.